What follows are 2 T cell receptor beta chains derived from one specimen sequenced in a study of control samples from healthy donors and cancer patients. Here immunoSEQ multiplex PCR was the method, and the copy in TCRdb shows in-frame clones only, minus some. The sample has about 250,000 clones; about 80% are singletons. Specimen: PBMCs. Source of these receptors: a woman aged 55-69 years with lung cancer.

The chain employs TRBV28 and TRBJ1-1; TRBD1 matches at 8 bases. Germline lookup yields CDR1 MDHEN and CDR2 SYDVKM. This CDR3 spans 15 amino acids. V gave up 6 bases and J gave up 0 bases; unmatched junction bases: 6. CDR3 amino acids: CASSPTGVMNTEAFF. The CDR3 DNA sequence: TGTGCCAGCAGCCCGACAGGGGTAATGAACACTGAAGCTTTCTTT.

The rearrangement uses TRBV6-6 and TRBJ1-6, with D possibly matching TRBD1 (6 bases). The CDR3 sequence is 14 residues long. The germline V gene has CDR1 MNHNY and CDR2 SVGAGI (reference sequence). V lost 4 bases, J lost 11 bases, and 15 bases lay in between. The CDR3 DNA sequence: TGTGCCAGCAGTTTAGGGCAGGGGTGGGCACCCCTCCACTTT. Translation: CASSLGQGWAPLHF.